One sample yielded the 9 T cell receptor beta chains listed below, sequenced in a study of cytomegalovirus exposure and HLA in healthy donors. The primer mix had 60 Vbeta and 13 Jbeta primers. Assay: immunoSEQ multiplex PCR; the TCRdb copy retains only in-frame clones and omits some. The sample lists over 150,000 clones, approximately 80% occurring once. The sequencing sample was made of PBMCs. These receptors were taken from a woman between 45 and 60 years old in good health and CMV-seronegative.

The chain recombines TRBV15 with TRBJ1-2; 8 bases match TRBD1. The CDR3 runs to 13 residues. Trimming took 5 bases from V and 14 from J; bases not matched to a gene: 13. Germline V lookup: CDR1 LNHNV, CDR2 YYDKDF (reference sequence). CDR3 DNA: TGTGCCACCAGCCCTCTAGGACAGGGAGGGTGGACCTTC. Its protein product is CATSPLGQGGWTF.

The CDR3 sequence: CASSQRQGLGSPLHF. CDR3 in DNA: TGCGCCAGCAGCCAACGACAGGGGCTGGGTTCACCCCTCCACTTT. The V and J genes are TRBV4-1 and TRBJ1-6, with 8 bases identical to TRBD1. CDR1 is MGHRA, CDR2 YSYEKL, per germline. J lost 9 bases, V lost 2 bases, and 6 bases had no gene match. The CDR3 runs to 15 residues.

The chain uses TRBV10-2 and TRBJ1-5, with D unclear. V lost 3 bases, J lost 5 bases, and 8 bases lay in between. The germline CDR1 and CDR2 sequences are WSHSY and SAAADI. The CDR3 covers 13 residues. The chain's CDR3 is CASSDPLDQPQHF. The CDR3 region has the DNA TGCGCCAGCAGTGATCCCCTTGATCAGCCCCAGCATTTT.

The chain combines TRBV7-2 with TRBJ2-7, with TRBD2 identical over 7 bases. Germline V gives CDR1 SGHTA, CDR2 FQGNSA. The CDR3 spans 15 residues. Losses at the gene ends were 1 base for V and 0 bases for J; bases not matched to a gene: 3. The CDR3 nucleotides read TGTGCCAGCAGCTTAGGGCGGGGGAGCTCCTACGAGCAGTACTTC. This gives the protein CASSLGRGSSYEQYF.

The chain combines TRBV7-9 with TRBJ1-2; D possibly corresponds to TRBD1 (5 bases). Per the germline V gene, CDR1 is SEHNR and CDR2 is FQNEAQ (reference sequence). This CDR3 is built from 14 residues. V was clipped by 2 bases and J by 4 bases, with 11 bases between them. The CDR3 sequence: CASSLSTGVYGYTF. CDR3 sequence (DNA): TGTGCCAGCAGCTTATCTACAGGAGTCTATGGCTACACCTTC.

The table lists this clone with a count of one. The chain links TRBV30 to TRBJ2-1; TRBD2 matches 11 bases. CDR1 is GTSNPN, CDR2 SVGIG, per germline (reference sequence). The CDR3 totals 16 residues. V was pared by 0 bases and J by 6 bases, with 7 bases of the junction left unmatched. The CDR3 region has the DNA TGTGCCTGGAGTGTACCCCTAACTAGCGGGAGCAATGAGCAGTTCTTC. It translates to CAWSVPLTSGSNEQFF. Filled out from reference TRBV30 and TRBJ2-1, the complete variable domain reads SQTIHQWPATLVQPVGSPLSLECTVEGTSNPNLYWYRQAAGRGLQLLFYSVGIGQISSEVPQNLSASRPQDRQFILSSKKLLLSDSGFYLCAWSVPLTSGSNEQFFGPGTRLTVL.

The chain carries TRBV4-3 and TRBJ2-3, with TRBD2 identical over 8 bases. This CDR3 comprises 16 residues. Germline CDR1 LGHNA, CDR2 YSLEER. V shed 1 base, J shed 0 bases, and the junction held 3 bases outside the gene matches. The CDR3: CASSQAASGSTDTQYF. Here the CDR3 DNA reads TGCGCCAGCAGCCAAGCGGCTAGCGGGAGCACAGATACGCAGTATTTT.

Here the CDR3 reads CASSILRPVVGGYTF. CDR3 nucleotides: TGTGCCAGTAGTATTCTGAGGCCCGTCGTCGGTGGCTACACCTTC. This chain uses TRBV19 with TRBJ1-2; D unresolved. Trimming cost V 3 bases and J 7 bases, with 18 bases left between them. The CDR3 extends over 15 amino acids. Germline V gene sequence: CDR1 LNHDA, CDR2 SQIVND (reference sequence).

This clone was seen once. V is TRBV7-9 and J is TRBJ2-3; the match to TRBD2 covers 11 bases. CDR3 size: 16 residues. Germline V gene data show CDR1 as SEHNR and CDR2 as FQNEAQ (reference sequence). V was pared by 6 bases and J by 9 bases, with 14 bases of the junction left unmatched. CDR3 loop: CASSHPSGGTARTQYF. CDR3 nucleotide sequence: TGTGCCAGCAGTCATCCTAGCGGGGGGACCGCACGGACGCAGTATTTT. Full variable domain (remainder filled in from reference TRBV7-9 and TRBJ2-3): DTGVSQNPRHKITKRGQNVTFRCDPISEHNRLYWYRQTLGQGPEFLTYFQNEAQLEKSRLLSDRFSAERPKGSFSTLEIQRTEQGDSAMYLCASSHPSGGTARTQYFGPGTRLTVL.